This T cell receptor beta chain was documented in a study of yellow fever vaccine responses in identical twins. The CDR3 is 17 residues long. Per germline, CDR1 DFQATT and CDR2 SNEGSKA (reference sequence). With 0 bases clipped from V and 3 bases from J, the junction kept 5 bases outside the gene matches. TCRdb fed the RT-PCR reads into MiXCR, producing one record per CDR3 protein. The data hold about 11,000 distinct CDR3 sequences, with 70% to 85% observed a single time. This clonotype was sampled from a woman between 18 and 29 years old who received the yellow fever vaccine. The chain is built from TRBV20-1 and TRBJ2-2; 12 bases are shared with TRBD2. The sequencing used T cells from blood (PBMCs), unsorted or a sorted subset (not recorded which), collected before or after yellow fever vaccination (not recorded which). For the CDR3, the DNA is TGCAGTGCTAGAGACCTAGCGGGGGGGCCAGACACCGGGGAGCTGTTTTTT. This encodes CSARDLAGGPDTGELFF.